Following are 3 T cell receptor beta chains from one sample sequenced in a study of blood T cell repertoires in COVID-19. Using immunoSEQ multiplex PCR, the repertoire was profiled, and TCRdb retains in-frame clones only, with some absent. The sample lists some 130,000 clones; approximately 84% were seen once. The specimen was peripheral blood. These receptors originate from a man in his sixties with acute or convalescent COVID-19.

J is TRBJ2-3 and V is TRBV12-3 or TRBV12-4, with 7 bases lining up with TRBD2. The CDR3 has 13 residues. J lost 5 bases, V lost 2 bases, and 1 base had no gene match. This CDR3 reads CASSLREGDTQYF. CDR3 DNA sequence: TGTGCCAGCAGTTTAAGGGAGGGAGATACGCAGTATTTT.

The rearrangement uses TRBV30 and TRBJ2-4; possibly TRBD1 for D (5 bases). This CDR3 has 12 amino acids. V lost 4 bases and J 1 base, leaving 5 bases between the germline ends. The V gene's germline CDR1 is GTSNPN and CDR2 SVGIG (reference sequence). The CDR3 DNA reads TGTGCCTGGACAGGGGCCAAAAACATTCAGTACTTC. It specifies CAWTGAKNIQYF. The variable domain in full, with the rest retrieved from reference TRBV30 and TRBJ2-4, is SQTIHQWPATLVQPVGSPLSLECTVEGTSNPNLYWYRQAAGRGLQLLFYSVGIGQISSEVPQNLSASRPQDRQFILSSKKLLLSDSGFYLCAWTGAKNIQYFGAGTRLSVL.

The chain joins TRBV5-4 to TRBJ2-1; 12 bases are shared with TRBD2. Trimming removed 1 base from V and 5 bases from J; junction bases left unmatched: 4. Germline V gene lookup returns CDR1 SGHNT and CDR2 YYREEE (reference sequence). The CDR3 runs 16 residues. This CDR3 reads CASSLRLAGVDNEQFF. The CDR3 DNA reads as TGTGCCAGCAGCTTGCGACTAGCGGGGGTAGACAATGAGCAGTTCTTC.